These 10 T cell receptor beta chains share one sample of origin, sequenced in a study of response to subunit inactivated influenza vaccine. One entry per CDR3 protein results from TCRdb running MiXCR on the RT-PCR reads. The table lists 700,000 to 900,000 distinct CDR3 sequences, 20% to 25% of them singletons. This material consisted of PBMCs from blood, taken 4 to 6 days after vaccination. The receptors were sampled from a man aged 50-59 years who received an inactivated influenza vaccine.

The chain has TRBV6-2 or TRBV6-3 and TRBJ2-1; D perhaps matches TRBD1 (6 bases). The length of the CDR3 is 15 residues. Trimming cost V 5 bases and J 4 bases, with 15 bases left between them. Germline CDR1 is MNHEY and CDR2 is SVGEGT. The CDR3 loop is CASSARRTAYNEQFF. CDR3 DNA: TGTGCCAGCAGTGCCCGGAGGACAGCGTACAATGAGCAGTTCTTC.

V and J are TRBV9 and TRBJ2-1, with 8 bases lining up with TRBD2. This CDR3 region has 16 residues. Germline V gene sequence: CDR1 SGDLS, CDR2 YYNGEE. The V and J ends lost 0 bases and 10 bases, in that order; junction bases with no gene match: 12. For the CDR3, the DNA is TGTGCCAGCAGCGTAGAGATCTGGAGTAGCGGGGCAGAGCAGTTCTTC. Translated, it gives CASSVEIWSSGAEQFF.

V usage is TRBV6-5 and J usage is TRBJ2-3; D is uncertain. Trimming left V 1 base short and J 0 bases short, with 5 bases between. Looked up from germline, CDR1 is MNHEY and CDR2 is SVGAGI. There are 14 residues in the CDR3. The CDR3 reads CASSYYDSTDTQYF. DNA for the CDR3: TGTGCCAGCAGTTACTACGACAGCACAGATACGCAGTATTTT.

This chain joins TRBV12-3 or TRBV12-4 and TRBJ2-1, with 9 bases matching TRBD2. Trimming removed 4 bases from V and 7 bases from J; junction bases left unmatched: 8. The CDR3 is 15 residues long. The CDR3: CASSSGGLARNEQFF. In DNA, the CDR3 is TGTGCCAGCAGTTCGGGGGGACTAGCTAGAAATGAGCAGTTCTTC.

This clonotype has a handful of counts. The chain joins TRBV6-1 to TRBJ1-6; D gene unclear. The CDR3 is 13 residues long. Looked up from germline, CDR1 is MNHNS and CDR2 is SASEGT. V shed 4 bases and J shed 11 bases, with 12 bases lying between them. The CDR3: CASSVKSTAPLHF. CDR3 nucleotides: TGTGCCAGCAGTGTTAAGTCAACGGCACCCCTCCACTTT.

In its sample, this clonotype was seen a few times. J is TRBJ2-3 and V is TRBV20-1; 8 bases fit TRBD2. V was pared by 2 bases and J by 2 bases, with 3 bases of the junction left unmatched. The CDR3 consists of 14 residues. Germline V gene lookup returns CDR1 DFQATT and CDR2 SNEGSKA (reference sequence). This CDR3 reads CSARSSGVTDTQYF. Here the CDR3 DNA reads TGCAGTGCTAGAAGTAGCGGGGTCACAGATACGCAGTATTTT.

V and J are TRBV28 and TRBJ2-7, with a weak D call TRBD2 (5 bases). CDR1 is MDHEN and CDR2 is SYDVKM in the germline V gene. V dropped 4 bases and J dropped 2 bases, with 15 bases sitting between them. This CDR3 region has 15 residues. In nucleotides, the CDR3 is TGTGCCAGCAGTTCCTCTACGAGGAGGACCTACGAGCAGTACTTC. Translation: CASSSSTRRTYEQYF. The variable domain in full, completed from reference TRBV28 and TRBJ2-7, reads DVKVTQSSRYLVKRTGEKVFLECVQDMDHENMFWYRQDPGLGLRLIYFSYDVKMKEKGDIPEGYSVSREKKERFSLILESASTNQTSMYLCASSSSTRRTYEQYFGPGTRLTVT.

In its sample, this clonotype was seen a few times. The chain joins TRBV5-4 to TRBJ1-1, with D possibly TRBD1 on 5 matching bases. Per the germline V gene, CDR1 is SGHNT and CDR2 is YYREEE (reference sequence). The CDR3 is made up of 13 amino acids. Deletions cut 1 base from V and 6 bases from J, with 10 bases between. CDR3 region: CASSLKGSPEAFF. The CDR3 DNA sequence: TGTGCCAGCAGCTTGAAGGGGTCCCCTGAAGCTTTCTTT.

The V call is TRBV11-2, the J call TRBJ2-3, with 11 bases aligning to TRBD1. Germline lookup yields CDR1 SGHAT and CDR2 FQNNGV. Trimming removed 5 bases from V and 4 bases from J; junction bases left unmatched: 11. The CDR3 extends over 17 amino acids. CDR3 bases: TGTGCCAGCAGCAAAACAGCGGACAGGGGGCGGGCAGATACGCAGTATTTT. It codes for CASSKTADRGRADTQYF.

The table lists this clonotype with a few counts. The chain uses TRBV12-3 or TRBV12-4 and TRBJ2-3; 8 positions agree with TRBD2. This CDR3 has 14 residues. Losses at the gene ends were 6 bases for V and 7 bases for J; bases not matched to a gene: 9. DNA of the CDR3: TGTGCCAGCAGCCGAGCGGGAGCGGTGAATACGCAGTATTTT. Its protein is CASSRAGAVNTQYF.